This T cell receptor beta chain was profiled in a study of Graves' ophthalmopathy and Graves' hyperthyroidism. Whole-study context: Blood was drawn at initial diagnosis, before any treatment.

Trimming cost V 4 bases and J 1 base, with 10 bases left between them. The CDR3 is 15 amino acids. The germline V gene has CDR1 ENHRY and CDR2 SYGVKD. This clonotype was counted only a few times. For repertoire sequencing, the TCR beta CDR3 regions were amplified from RNA transcripts. RT-PCR with HTBI primers came first, then second-round multiplex PCR. TCRdb analysed the multiplex PCR reads with MiXCR anew, one entry per CDR3 protein. The data show about 370,000 distinct CDR3 sequences, roughly 17% seen once. The TCR sequence derives from an adult woman with stable Graves' hyperthyroidism. Sequenced input: peripheral blood. The genes are TRBV10-3 and TRBJ2-2; D may be TRBD2 (5 bases). The CDR3 region is CAISGGLQNTGELFF. In DNA, the CDR3 is TGTGCCATCAGTGGTGGACTCCAGAACACCGGGGAGCTGTTTTTT.